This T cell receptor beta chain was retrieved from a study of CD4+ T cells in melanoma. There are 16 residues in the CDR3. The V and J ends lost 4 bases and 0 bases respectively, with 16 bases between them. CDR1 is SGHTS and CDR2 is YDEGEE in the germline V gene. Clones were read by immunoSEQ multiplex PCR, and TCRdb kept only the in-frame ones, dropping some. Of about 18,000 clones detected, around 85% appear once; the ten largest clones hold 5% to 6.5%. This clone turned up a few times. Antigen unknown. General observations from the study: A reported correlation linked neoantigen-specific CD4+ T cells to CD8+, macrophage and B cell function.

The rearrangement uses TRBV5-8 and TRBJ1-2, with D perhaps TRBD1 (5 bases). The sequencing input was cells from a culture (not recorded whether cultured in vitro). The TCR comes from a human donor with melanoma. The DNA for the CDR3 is TGTGCCAGCAGCCTAATAGGGACGGCATCTAACTATGGCTACACCTTC. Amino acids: CASSLIGTASNYGYTF. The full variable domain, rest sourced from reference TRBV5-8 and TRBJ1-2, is EAGVTQSPTHLIKTRGQQATLRCSPISGHTSVYWYQQALGLGLQFLLWYDEGEERNRGNFPPRFSGRQFPNYSSELNVNALELEDSALYLCASSLIGTASNYGYTFGSGTRLTVV.